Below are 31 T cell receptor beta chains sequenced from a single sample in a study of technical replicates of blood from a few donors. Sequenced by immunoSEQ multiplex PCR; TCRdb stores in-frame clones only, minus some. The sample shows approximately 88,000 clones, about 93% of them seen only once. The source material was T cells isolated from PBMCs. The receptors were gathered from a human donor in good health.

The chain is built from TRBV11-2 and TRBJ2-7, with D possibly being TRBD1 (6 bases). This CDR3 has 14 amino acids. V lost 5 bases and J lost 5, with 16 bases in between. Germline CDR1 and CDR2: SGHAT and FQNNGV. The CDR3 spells CASSLAGGTHEQYF. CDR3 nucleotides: TGTGCCAGCAGCCTAGCTGGGGGCACCCACGAGCAGTACTTC.

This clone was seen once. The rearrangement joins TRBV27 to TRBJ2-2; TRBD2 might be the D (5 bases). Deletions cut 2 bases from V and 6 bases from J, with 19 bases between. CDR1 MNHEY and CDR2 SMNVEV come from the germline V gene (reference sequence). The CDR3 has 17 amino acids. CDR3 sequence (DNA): TGTGCCAGCAGTTTAAGTGTCGCTGGAGGAGTCCCCGGGGAGCTGTTTTTT. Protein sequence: CASSLSVAGGVPGELFF.

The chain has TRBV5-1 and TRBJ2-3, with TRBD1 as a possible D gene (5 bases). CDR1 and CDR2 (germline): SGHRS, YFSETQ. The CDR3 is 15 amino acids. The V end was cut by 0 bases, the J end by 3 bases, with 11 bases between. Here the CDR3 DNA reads TGCGCCAGCAGCTTGGGTTCAGGGCCTACAGATACGCAGTATTTT. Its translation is CASSLGSGPTDTQYF.

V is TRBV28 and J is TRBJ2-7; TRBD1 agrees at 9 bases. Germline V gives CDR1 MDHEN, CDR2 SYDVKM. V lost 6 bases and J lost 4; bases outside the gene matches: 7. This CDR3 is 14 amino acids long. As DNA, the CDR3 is TGTGCCAGCAGGGCCGGGACAGGGTGGTACGAGCAGTACTTC. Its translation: CASRAGTGWYEQYF. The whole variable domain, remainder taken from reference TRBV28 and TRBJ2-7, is DVKVTQSSRYLVKRTGEKVFLECVQDMDHENMFWYRQDPGLGLRLIYFSYDVKMKEKGDIPEGYSVSREKKERFSLILESASTNQTSMYLCASRAGTGWYEQYFGPGTRLTVT.

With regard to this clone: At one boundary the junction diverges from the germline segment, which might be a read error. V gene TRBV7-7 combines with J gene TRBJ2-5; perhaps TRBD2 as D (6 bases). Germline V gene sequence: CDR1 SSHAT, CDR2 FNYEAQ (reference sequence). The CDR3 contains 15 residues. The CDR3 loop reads CASSQKWTNQETQYF. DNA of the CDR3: TGTGCTAGCAGTCAAAAATGGACTAACCAAGAGACCCAGTACTTC.

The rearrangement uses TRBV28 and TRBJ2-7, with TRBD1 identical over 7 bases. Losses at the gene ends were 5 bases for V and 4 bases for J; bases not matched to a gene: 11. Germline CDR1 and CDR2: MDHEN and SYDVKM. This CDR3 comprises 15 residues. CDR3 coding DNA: TGTGCCAGCAGTCCGCCCTTGGGACAGAAGTACGAGCAGTACTTC. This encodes CASSPPLGQKYEQYF.

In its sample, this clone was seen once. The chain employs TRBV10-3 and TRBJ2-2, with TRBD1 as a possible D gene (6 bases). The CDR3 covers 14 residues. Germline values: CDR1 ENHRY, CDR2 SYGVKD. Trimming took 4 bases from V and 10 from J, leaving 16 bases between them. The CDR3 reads CAISVDRASEELFF. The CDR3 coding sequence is TGTGCCATCAGTGTGGACAGAGCGTCGGAGGAGCTGTTTTTT.

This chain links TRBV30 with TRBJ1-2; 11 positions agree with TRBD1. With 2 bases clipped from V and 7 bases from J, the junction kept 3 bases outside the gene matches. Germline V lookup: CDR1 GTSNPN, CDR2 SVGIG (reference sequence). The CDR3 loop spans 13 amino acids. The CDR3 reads CAWSTGTGGGYTF. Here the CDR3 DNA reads TGTGCCTGGAGTACAGGGACAGGGGGTGGCTACACCTTC. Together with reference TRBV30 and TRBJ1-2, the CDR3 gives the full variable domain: SQTIHQWPATLVQPVGSPLSLECTVEGTSNPNLYWYRQAAGRGLQLLFYSVGIGQISSEVPQNLSASRPQDRQFILSSKKLLLSDSGFYLCAWSTGTGGGYTFGSGTRLTVV.

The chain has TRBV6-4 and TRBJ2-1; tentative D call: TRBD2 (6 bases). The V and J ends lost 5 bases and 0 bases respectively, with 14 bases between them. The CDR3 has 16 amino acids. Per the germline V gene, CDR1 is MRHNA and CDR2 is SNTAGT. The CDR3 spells CASSPLAASSYNEQFF. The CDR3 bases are TGTGCCAGCAGTCCTTTAGCGGCTAGCTCCTACAATGAGCAGTTCTTC.

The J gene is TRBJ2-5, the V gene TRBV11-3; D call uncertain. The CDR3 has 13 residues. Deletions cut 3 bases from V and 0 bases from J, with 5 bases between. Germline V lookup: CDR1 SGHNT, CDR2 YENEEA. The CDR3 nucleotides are TGTGCCAGCAGCTTTATGTACCAAGAGACCCAGTACTTC. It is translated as CASSFMYQETQYF.

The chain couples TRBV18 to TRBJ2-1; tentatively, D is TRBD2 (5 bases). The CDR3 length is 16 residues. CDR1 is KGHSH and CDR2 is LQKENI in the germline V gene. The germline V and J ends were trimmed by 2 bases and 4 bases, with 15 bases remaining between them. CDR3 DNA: TGTGCCAGCTCACCAATCGAGGGAGAGGGTTACAATGAGCAGTTCTTC. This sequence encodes CASSPIEGEGYNEQFF.

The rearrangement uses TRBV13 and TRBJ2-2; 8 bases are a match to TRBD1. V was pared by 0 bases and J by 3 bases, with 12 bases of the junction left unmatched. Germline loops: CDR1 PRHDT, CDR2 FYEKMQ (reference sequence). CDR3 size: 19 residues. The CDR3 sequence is CASSLGRYLDRDYTGELFF. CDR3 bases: TGTGCCAGCAGCTTAGGACGTTATCTGGACAGGGACTACACCGGGGAGCTGTTTTTT.

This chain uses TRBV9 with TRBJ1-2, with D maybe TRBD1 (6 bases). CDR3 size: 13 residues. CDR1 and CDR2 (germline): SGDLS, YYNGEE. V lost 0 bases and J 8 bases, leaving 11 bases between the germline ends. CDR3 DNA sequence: TGTGCCAGCAGCGTAGCGTCAGGGGACGGCTACACCTTC. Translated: CASSVASGDGYTF. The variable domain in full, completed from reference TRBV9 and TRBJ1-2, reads DSGVTQTPKHLITATGQRVTLRCSPRSGDLSVYWYQQSLDQGLQFLIQYYNGEERAKGNILERFSAQQFPDLHSELNLSSLELGDSALYFCASSVASGDGYTFGSGTRLTVV.

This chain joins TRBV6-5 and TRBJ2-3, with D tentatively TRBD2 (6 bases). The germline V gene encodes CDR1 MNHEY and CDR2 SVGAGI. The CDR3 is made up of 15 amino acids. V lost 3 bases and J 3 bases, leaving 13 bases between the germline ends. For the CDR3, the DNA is TGTGCCAGCAGTTATGGTCGGGGGATTACAGATACGCAGTATTTT. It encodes CASSYGRGITDTQYF.

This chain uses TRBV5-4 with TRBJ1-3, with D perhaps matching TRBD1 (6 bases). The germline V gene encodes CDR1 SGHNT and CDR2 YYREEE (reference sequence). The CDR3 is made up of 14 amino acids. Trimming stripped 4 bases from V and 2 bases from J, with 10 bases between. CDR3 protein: CASSATGPGNTIYF. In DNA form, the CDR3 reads TGTGCCAGCAGCGCAACAGGGCCTGGAAACACCATATATTTT.

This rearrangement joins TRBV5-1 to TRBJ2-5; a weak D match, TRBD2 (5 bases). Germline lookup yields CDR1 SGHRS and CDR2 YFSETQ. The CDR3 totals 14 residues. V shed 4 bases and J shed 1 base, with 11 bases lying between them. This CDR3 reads CASSMDGSQETQYF. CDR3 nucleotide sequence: TGCGCCAGCAGCATGGATGGGAGCCAAGAGACCCAGTACTTC.

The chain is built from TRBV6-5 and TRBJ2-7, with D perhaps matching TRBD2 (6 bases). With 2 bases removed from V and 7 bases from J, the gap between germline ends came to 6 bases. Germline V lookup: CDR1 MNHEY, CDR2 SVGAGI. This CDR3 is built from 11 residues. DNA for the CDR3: TGTGCCAGCAGTTACCGGGAGGAGCAGTACTTC. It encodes CASSYREEQYF.

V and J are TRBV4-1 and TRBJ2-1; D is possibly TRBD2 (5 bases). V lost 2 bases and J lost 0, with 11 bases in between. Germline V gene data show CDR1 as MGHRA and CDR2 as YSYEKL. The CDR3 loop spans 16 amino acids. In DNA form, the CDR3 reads TGCGCCAGCAGCCAATTCTTTGGGAGCTCCTACAATGAGCAGTTCTTC. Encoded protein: CASSQFFGSSYNEQFF.

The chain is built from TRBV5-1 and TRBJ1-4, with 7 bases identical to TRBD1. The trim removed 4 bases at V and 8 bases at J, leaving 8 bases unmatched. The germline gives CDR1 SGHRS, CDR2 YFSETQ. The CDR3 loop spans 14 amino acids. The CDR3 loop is CASSPLGTVEKLFF. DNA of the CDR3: TGCGCCAGCAGCCCGCTCGGGACAGTAGAAAAACTGTTTTTT.

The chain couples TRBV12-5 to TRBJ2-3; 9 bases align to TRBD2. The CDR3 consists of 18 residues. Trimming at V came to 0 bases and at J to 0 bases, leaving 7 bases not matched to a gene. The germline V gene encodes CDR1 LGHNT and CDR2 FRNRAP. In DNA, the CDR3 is TGTGCTAGTGGTTTGGTGATAAGCGGGAGGTCAAGCACAGATACGCAGTATTTT. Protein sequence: CASGLVISGRSSTDTQYF.

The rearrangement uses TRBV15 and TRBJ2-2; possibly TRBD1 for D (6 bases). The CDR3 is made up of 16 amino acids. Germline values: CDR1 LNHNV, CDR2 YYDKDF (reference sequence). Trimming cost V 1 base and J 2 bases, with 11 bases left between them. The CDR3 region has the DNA TGTGCCACCAGCAGAGGAGCAGGGGAAAACACCGGGGAGCTGTTTTTT. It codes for CATSRGAGENTGELFF.

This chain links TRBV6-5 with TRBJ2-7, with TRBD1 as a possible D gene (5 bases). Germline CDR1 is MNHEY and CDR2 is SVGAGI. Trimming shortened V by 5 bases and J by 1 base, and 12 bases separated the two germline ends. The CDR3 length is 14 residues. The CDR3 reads CASSKDTGSYEQYF. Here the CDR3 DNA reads TGTGCCAGCAGTAAGGACACTGGGTCCTACGAGCAGTACTTC.

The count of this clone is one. The CDR3 nucleotides read TGTGCCACCCTTGCAGCCTACAATGAGCAGTTCTTC. Protein sequence: CATLAAYNEQFF. The V and J genes are TRBV6-1 and TRBJ2-1; D is unresolved. CDR3 size: 12 residues. Germline CDR1 reads MNHNS; CDR2 reads SASEGT. V lost 10 bases and J 2 bases, leaving 9 bases between the germline ends.

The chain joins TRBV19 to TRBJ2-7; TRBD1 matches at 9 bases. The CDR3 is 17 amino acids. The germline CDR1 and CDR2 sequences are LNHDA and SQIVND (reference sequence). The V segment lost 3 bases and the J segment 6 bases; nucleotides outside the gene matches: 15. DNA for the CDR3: TGTGCCAGTAGTATTTGGGGGCTCGGGACAGGGTCGACCGAGCAGTACTTC. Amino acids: CASSIWGLGTGSTEQYF.

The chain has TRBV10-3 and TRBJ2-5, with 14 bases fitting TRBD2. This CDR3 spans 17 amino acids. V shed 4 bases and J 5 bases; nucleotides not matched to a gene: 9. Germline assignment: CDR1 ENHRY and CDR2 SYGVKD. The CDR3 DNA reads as TGTGCCATCAGTGCGGGACTAGCGGGAGTCGGGTTTGAGACCCAGTACTTC. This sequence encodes CAISAGLAGVGFETQYF.

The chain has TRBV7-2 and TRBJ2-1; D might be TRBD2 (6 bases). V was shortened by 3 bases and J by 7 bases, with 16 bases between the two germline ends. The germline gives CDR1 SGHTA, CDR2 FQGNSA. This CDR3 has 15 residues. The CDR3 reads CASSFSAGPGNEQFF. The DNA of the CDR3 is TGTGCCAGCAGCTTCTCCGCGGGGCCCGGTAATGAGCAGTTCTTC.

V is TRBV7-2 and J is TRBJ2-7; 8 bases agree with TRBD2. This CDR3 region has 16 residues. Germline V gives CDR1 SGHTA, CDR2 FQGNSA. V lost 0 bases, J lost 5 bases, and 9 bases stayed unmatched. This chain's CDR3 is CASSLAAGEGRDEQYF. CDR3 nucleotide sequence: TGTGCCAGCAGCTTAGCAGCGGGAGAGGGAAGGGACGAGCAGTACTTC.

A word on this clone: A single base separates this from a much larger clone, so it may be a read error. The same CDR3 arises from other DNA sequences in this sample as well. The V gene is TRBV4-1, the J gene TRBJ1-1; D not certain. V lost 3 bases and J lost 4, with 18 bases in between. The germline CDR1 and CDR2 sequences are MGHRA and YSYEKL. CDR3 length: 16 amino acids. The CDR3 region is CASSQDRRARSTEAFF. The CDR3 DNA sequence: TGCGCCAGCAGCCAGGATCGGAGGGCCCGGAGCACTGAAGCTTTCTTT.

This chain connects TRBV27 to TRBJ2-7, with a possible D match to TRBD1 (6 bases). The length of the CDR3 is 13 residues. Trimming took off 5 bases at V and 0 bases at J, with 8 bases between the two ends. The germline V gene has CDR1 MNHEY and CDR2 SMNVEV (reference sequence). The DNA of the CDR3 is TGTGCCAGCAGTCTGGACAGCTCCTACGAGCAGTACTTC. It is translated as CASSLDSSYEQYF.

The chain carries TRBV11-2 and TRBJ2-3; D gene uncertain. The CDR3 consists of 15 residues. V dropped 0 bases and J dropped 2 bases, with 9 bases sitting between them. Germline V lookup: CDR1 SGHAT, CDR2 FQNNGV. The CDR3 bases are TGTGCCAGCAGCTTAGATTATTCCTCCACAGATACGCAGTATTTT. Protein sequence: CASSLDYSSTDTQYF.

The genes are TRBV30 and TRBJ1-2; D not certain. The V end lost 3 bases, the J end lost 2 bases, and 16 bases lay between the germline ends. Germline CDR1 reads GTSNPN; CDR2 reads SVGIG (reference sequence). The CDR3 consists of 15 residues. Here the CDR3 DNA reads TGTGCCTGGAGAGACACCCAAGGCGTAAACTATGGCTACACCTTC. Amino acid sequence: CAWRDTQGVNYGYTF.